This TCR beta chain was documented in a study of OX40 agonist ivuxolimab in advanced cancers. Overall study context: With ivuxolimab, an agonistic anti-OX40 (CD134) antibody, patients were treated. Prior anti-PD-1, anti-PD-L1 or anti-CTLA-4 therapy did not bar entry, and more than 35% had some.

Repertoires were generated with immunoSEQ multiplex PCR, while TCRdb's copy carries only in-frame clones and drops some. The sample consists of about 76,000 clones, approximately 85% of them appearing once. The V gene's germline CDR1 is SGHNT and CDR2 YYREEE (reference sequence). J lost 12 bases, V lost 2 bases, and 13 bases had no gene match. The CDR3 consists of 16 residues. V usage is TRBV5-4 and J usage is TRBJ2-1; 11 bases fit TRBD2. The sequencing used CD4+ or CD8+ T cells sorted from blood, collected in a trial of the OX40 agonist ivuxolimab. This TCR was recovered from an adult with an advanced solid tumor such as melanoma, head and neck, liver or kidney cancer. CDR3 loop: CASSFSQGLAERRQFF. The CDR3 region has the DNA TGTGCCAGCAGCTTCTCCCAGGGACTAGCGGAGCGGAGGCAGTTCTTC. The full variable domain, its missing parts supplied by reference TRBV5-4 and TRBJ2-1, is ETGVTQSPTHLIKTRGQQVTLRCSSQSGHNTVSWYQQALGQGPQFIFQYYREEENGRGNFPPRFSGLQFPNYSSELNVNALELDDSALYLCASSFSQGLAERRQFFGPGTRLTVL.